These 32 T cell receptor beta chains came from one sample sequenced in a study of neurological immune-mediated disorders. In TCRdb, the 5' RACE reads were re-called with MiXCR into one record per CDR3 protein. The sample has tens of thousands of distinct CDR3 sequences, under 4.5% seen once. The source material was PBMCs. These TCRs come from a woman in her forties or fifties with multiple sclerosis.

At least ten counts were recorded for this clonotype. The chain uses TRBV5-1 and TRBJ1-2; 11 bases line up with TRBD1. The CDR3 is made up of 15 amino acids. The V segment lost 0 bases and the J segment 8 bases; nucleotides outside the gene matches: 6. Germline loops: CDR1 SGHRS, CDR2 YFSETQ. In DNA, the CDR3 is TGCGCCAGCAGCTTGGTGGGACAGGGGGTAGAAGGCTACACCTTC. Amino acid sequence: CASSLVGQGVEGYTF.

This clonotype showed up just a few times. Here the CDR3 reads CSAASDTQYF. The CDR3 DNA is TGCAGTGCTGCATCAGATACGCAGTATTTT. The gene calls are TRBV20-1 and TRBJ2-3; D gene ambiguous. The V end was cut by 5 bases, the J end by 4 bases, with 4 bases between. CDR3 size: 10 residues. The germline CDR1 and CDR2 sequences are DFQATT and SNEGSKA (reference sequence).

Many counts were recorded for this clonotype. The rearrangement links TRBV5-5 to TRBJ2-2, with 9 bases matching TRBD2. V was clipped by 5 bases and J by 5 bases; unmatched bases: 13. The CDR3 is 17 amino acids. Germline CDR1 reads SGHKS; CDR2 reads YYEKEE (reference sequence). The CDR3 DNA reads as TGTGCCAGCAGGGCAAAGGTCCAAGCGGGGGGTACCGGGGAGCTGTTTTTT. Translating it yields CASRAKVQAGGTGELFF.

This clonotype was counted ten times or more. The rearrangement joins TRBV11-3 to TRBJ1-5; D unclear. From germline, CDR1 is SGHNT and CDR2 YENEEA. Trimming took 5 bases from V and 3 from J, leaving 17 bases between them. The CDR3 is 16 amino acids. The CDR3 here is CASSLSELLINQPQHF. CDR3 nucleotides: TGTGCCAGCAGCCTGTCTGAGCTGTTGATCAATCAGCCCCAGCATTTT.

Ten or more counts support this clonotype. The chain recombines TRBV20-1 with TRBJ2-3, with a weak D call TRBD2 (6 bases). Germline CDR1 reads DFQATT; CDR2 reads SNEGSKA (reference sequence). The CDR3 is 14 residues long. The CDR3 loop reads CSVGPGTSEVSQYF. CDR3 nucleotide sequence: TGCAGCGTGGGTCCCGGGACTTCCGAGGTGTCGCAGTATTTT.

In its sample, this clonotype was seen a few times. The J gene is TRBJ2-7, the V gene TRBV20-1; tentatively, D is TRBD1 or TRBD2 (6 bases each). Trimming took 6 bases from V and 2 from J, leaving 20 bases between them. Germline V lookup: CDR1 DFQATT, CDR2 SNEGSKA (reference sequence). The CDR3 has 15 residues. CDR3: CSAIRGGRNTYEQYF. In nucleotides, the CDR3 is TGCAGTGCCATTCGTGGGGGGCGAAACACCTACGAGCAGTACTTC.

This clonotype was recorded at least ten times. The chain recombines TRBV3-1 with TRBJ1-2, with D unclear. Germline values: CDR1 LGHDT, CDR2 YNNKEL (reference sequence). The ends were cut back, 4 bases at V and 8 bases at J, with 14 bases in the middle. CDR3 length: 13 amino acids. The chain's CDR3 is CASSLTPGEGYTF. The CDR3 DNA reads as TGTGCCAGCAGCCTAACTCCCGGGGAAGGCTACACCTTC.

Many counts were recorded for this clonotype. V and J are TRBV5-1 and TRBJ2-1; 8 nucleotides line up with TRBD1. Germline-derived CDR1 and CDR2 are SGHRS and YFSETQ. Germline trimming cut 4 bases from V and 4 bases from J; bases unmatched to any gene: 19. This CDR3 region has 19 residues. CDR3 protein: CASSIGVLGTGINYNEQFF. The CDR3 DNA reads TGCGCCAGCAGCATTGGGGTATTGGGGACAGGAATTAATTACAATGAGCAGTTCTTC. The full variable domain, rest sourced from reference TRBV5-1 and TRBJ2-1, is KAGVTQTPRYLIKTRGQQVTLSCSPISGHRSVSWYQQTPGQGLQFLFEYFSETQRNKGNFPGRFSGRQFSNSRSEMNVSTLELGDSALYLCASSIGVLGTGINYNEQFFGPGTRLTVL.

This clonotype came up many times. The rearrangement links TRBV4-1 to TRBJ1-5; no clear D. Germline CDR1 reads MGHRA; CDR2 reads YSYEKL. V was shortened by 8 bases and J by 6 bases, with 20 bases between the two germline ends. This CDR3 is built from 15 residues. In DNA form, the CDR3 reads TGCGCCAGCCAGCCCTCGGAGGACGCCGGTCAGCCCCAGCATTTT. It specifies CASQPSEDAGQPQHF.

In its sample, this clonotype was seen many times. The CDR3 reads CASSLGWTETQYF. The CDR3 DNA reads TGTGCCAGCAGCTTGGGATGGACGGAGACCCAGTACTTC. This chain connects TRBV5-5 to TRBJ2-5, with unresolved D. V dropped 0 bases and J dropped 5 bases, with 8 bases sitting between them. The CDR3 loop spans 13 amino acids. Germline V gene lookup returns CDR1 SGHKS and CDR2 YYEKEE (reference sequence).

There are many counts of this clonotype. This chain connects TRBV12-3 or TRBV12-4 to TRBJ2-5; 9 bases are a match to TRBD2. The length of the CDR3 is 16 residues. V lost 0 bases and J lost 5; bases outside the gene matches: 7. The CDR3 region has the DNA TGTGCCAGCAGTTTAGCCGGGCGGGGGGGCCGGGAGACCCAGTACTTC. This encodes CASSLAGRGGRETQYF.

This clonotype was seen repeatedly, ten times or more. This chain joins TRBV20-1 and TRBJ1-1; D uncertain. The germline CDR1 and CDR2 sequences are DFQATT and SNEGSKA (reference sequence). Between the trimmed V and J ends, which lost 0 bases and 6 bases, there was a span of 5 bases. The CDR3 sequence is 11 residues long. CDR3 DNA sequence: TGCAGTGCTAGAGATCGGGCTGAAGCTTTCTTT. Its translation: CSARDRAEAFF.

This clonotype was observed many times. The chain is built from TRBV11-2 and TRBJ2-5, with D perhaps TRBD1 or TRBD2 (5 bases each). Germline loops: CDR1 SGHAT, CDR2 FQNNGV. The CDR3 covers 14 residues. The V end lost 4 bases, the J end lost 5 bases, and 14 bases lay between the germline ends. DNA of the CDR3: TGTGCCAGCAGCTCAAGACCCTGGGGGGAGACCCAGTACTTC. It yields the protein CASSSRPWGETQYF.

The sample holds many counts of this clonotype. Written as DNA, the CDR3 is TGCAGTGCTAGGAGGGGGACAGGGGGACAAGAAGCTTTCTTT. Its translation is CSARRGTGGQEAFF. The chain uses TRBV20-1 and TRBJ1-1; 11 nucleotides agree with TRBD1. Losses at the gene ends were 3 bases for V and 8 bases for J; bases not matched to a gene: 8. The CDR3 totals 14 residues. Per germline, CDR1 DFQATT and CDR2 SNEGSKA (reference sequence).

This clonotype was counted ten times or more. The genes are TRBV6-6 and TRBJ1-3; possible D gene TRBD1, 5 bases. This CDR3 is built from 18 residues. V was trimmed by 2 bases and J by 0 bases, leaving 17 bases between them. CDR1 and CDR2 from the germline V gene are MNHNY and SVGAGI (reference sequence). CDR3 protein: CASSYLAKGHHSGNTIYF. CDR3 DNA: TGTGCCAGCAGTTACCTCGCTAAGGGGCACCACTCTGGAAACACCATATATTTT.

This clonotype was counted at least ten times. This chain joins TRBV4-1 and TRBJ2-3; D gene uncertain. Trimming removed 0 bases from V and 7 bases from J, with 8 bases in between. The V gene's germline CDR1 is MGHRA and CDR2 YSYEKL. The CDR3 extends over 13 amino acids. The chain's CDR3 is CASSQDETYTQYF. CDR3 nucleotides: TGCGCCAGCAGCCAAGATGAGACCTATACGCAGTATTTT.

Many counts were recorded for this clonotype. This chain uses TRBV6-2 or TRBV6-3 with TRBJ2-4; 10 bases are a match to TRBD2. J gave up 14 bases and V 5 bases, and 6 bases lay outside the gene matches. Looked up from germline, CDR1 is MNHEY and CDR2 is SVGEGT. The CDR3 loop spans 12 amino acids. The CDR3 DNA reads TGTGCCAGCAGTAATAAGCGGGGGGGCGAGTACTTC. Amino acids: CASSNKRGGEYF.

This clonotype came up many times. The V call is TRBV27, the J call TRBJ2-7; D ambiguous. The CDR3 contains 13 residues. CDR1 is MNHEY and CDR2 is SMNVEV in the germline V gene (reference sequence). V shed 3 bases and J shed 3 bases, with 9 bases lying between them. CDR3 region: CASSLTLFYEQYF. The CDR3 DNA reads as TGTGCCAGCAGTTTGACTCTCTTCTACGAGCAGTACTTC.

This clonotype came up many times. The rearrangement joins TRBV10-3 to TRBJ2-1; D unresolved. The CDR3 length is 16 residues. CDR1 ENHRY and CDR2 SYGVKD come from the germline V gene. V lost 2 bases and J lost 0, with 11 bases in between. The CDR3 coding sequence is TGTGCCATCAGTGAGCGATACAGCCGCTCCTACAATGAGCAGTTCTTC. Amino acids: CAISERYSRSYNEQFF.

This clonotype appeared many times. Written as DNA, the CDR3 is TGTGCCAGCAGCCGGACGGTACAGAATAACTATGGCTACACCTTC. It translates to CASSRTVQNNYGYTF. The rearrangement links TRBV16 to TRBJ1-2; D is ambiguous. The CDR3 length is 15 residues. CDR1 is KGHSY, CDR2 FQNENV, per germline. The germline V and J ends were trimmed by 4 bases and 1 base, with 13 bases remaining between them.

This clonotype occurred many times. The J gene is TRBJ2-4, the V gene TRBV9; D unclear. The CDR3 has 13 residues. Germline V gene data show CDR1 as SGDLS and CDR2 as YYNGEE. V was clipped by 4 bases and J by 8 bases, with 13 bases between them. CDR3 amino acids: CASSPPYDYIQYF. The CDR3 DNA reads as TGTGCCAGCAGCCCCCCTTACGACTACATTCAGTACTTC. The full variable domain, with the rest looked up from reference TRBV9 and TRBJ2-4, is DSGVTQTPKHLITATGQRVTLRCSPRSGDLSVYWYQQSLDQGLQFLIQYYNGEERAKGNILERFSAQQFPDLHSELNLSSLELGDSALYFCASSPPYDYIQYFGAGTRLSVL.

This clonotype was counted many times. The chain employs TRBV20-1 and TRBJ2-3; D not resolved. V lost 4 bases, J lost 1 base, and 15 bases lay in between. Germline-derived CDR1 and CDR2 are DFQATT and SNEGSKA (reference sequence). There are 15 residues in the CDR3. The CDR3 protein is CSATVLSFGTDTQYF. In DNA form, the CDR3 reads TGCAGTGCTACGGTGCTAAGCTTTGGCACAGATACGCAGTATTTT.

At least ten counts were recorded for this clonotype. The J gene is TRBJ2-5, the V gene TRBV5-6; the D is unclear. This CDR3 is built from 15 residues. Per germline, CDR1 SGHDT and CDR2 YYEEEE. V was shortened by 0 bases and J by 2 bases, with 11 bases between the two germline ends. As DNA, the CDR3 is TGTGCCAGCAGCTTGGCCCTGATAAGTCAAGAGACCCAGTACTTC. Protein: CASSLALISQETQYF.

This clonotype was detected many times. CDR3 nucleotides: TGCAGTGCTAGGCCGGGGTTCTCCTACGAGCAGTACTTC. Amino acids: CSARPGFSYEQYF. The J gene is TRBJ2-7, the V gene TRBV20-1; TRBD2 might be the D (5 bases). Germline values: CDR1 DFQATT, CDR2 SNEGSKA (reference sequence). V was trimmed by 3 bases and J by 0 bases, leaving 9 bases between them. The length of the CDR3 is 13 residues.

This clonotype was seen at least ten times. The chain joins TRBV24-1 to TRBJ2-3, with TRBD2 matching 7 bases. The CDR3 contains 17 residues. V was clipped by 1 base and J by 0 bases; unmatched bases: 6. From germline, CDR1 is KGHDR and CDR2 SFDVKD. CDR3 nucleotide sequence: TGTGCCACCAGTGATTTTTGGGGTAGCGGGAGCACAGATACGCAGTATTTT. This gives the protein CATSDFWGSGSTDTQYF.

V usage is TRBV20-1 and J usage is TRBJ1-1; no clear D. CDR1 and CDR2 (germline): DFQATT, SNEGSKA (reference sequence). Trimming stripped 3 bases from V and 6 bases from J, with 14 bases between. The CDR3 extends over 13 amino acids. The CDR3: CSASFVSAPEAFF. CDR3 DNA: TGCAGTGCTAGCTTTGTGAGCGCACCTGAAGCTTTCTTT.

In its sample, this clonotype was seen many times. The chain is built from TRBV4-3 and TRBJ2-7; 9 nucleotides align to TRBD1. Germline V gene sequence: CDR1 LGHNA, CDR2 YSLEER. Trimming cost V 0 bases and J 5 bases; bases outside gene matches: 5. CDR3 length: 15 residues. The CDR3 coding sequence is TGCGCCAGCAGCCAAGACGGGACAGGGTGGAACGAGCAGTACTTC. Its translation: CASSQDGTGWNEQYF.

There are many counts of this clonotype. This chain uses TRBV27 with TRBJ2-1; 7 positions match TRBD1. Losses at the gene ends were 5 bases for V and 12 bases for J; bases not matched to a gene: 7. The CDR3 runs 12 residues. Germline-derived CDR1 and CDR2 are MNHEY and SMNVEV (reference sequence). The CDR3 DNA sequence: TGTGCCAGCAGTGAATACAGGGGCGGGCAGTTCTTC. Protein: CASSEYRGGQFF.

There are many counts of this clonotype. The J gene is TRBJ2-7, the V gene TRBV6-2 or TRBV6-3, with a weak D call TRBD2 (5 bases). This CDR3 contains 14 residues. Trimming removed 0 bases from V and 2 bases from J, with 8 bases in between. Germline-derived CDR1 and CDR2 are MNHEY and SVGEGT. The CDR3 protein is CASSYSRTPYEQYF. CDR3 DNA: TGTGCCAGCAGTTACTCGAGGACTCCCTACGAGCAGTACTTC.

This clonotype appeared many times. The chain couples TRBV5-5 to TRBJ1-6; 8 positions match TRBD1. The CDR3 contains 14 residues. V trimming: 10 bases; J trimming: 5 bases; junction bases outside the gene matches: 8. CDR1 is SGHKS, CDR2 YYEKEE, per germline (reference sequence). The CDR3 protein is CASGGTGDNSPLHF. CDR3 DNA sequence: TGTGCCTCGGGCGGGACAGGAGATAATTCACCCCTCCACTTT.

Only a few counts were recorded for this clonotype. This rearrangement joins TRBV5-5 to TRBJ1-6; no definite D call. V was trimmed by 0 bases and J by 7 bases, leaving 11 bases between them. This CDR3 has 15 residues. The germline V gene encodes CDR1 SGHKS and CDR2 YYEKEE (reference sequence). CDR3 loop: CASSLEWISNSPLHF. For the CDR3, the DNA is TGTGCCAGCAGCTTGGAGTGGATAAGCAATTCACCCCTCCACTTT.

This clonotype was detected ten times or more. This chain uses TRBV4-3 with TRBJ1-1; 8 positions agree with TRBD1. Germline values: CDR1 LGHNA, CDR2 YSLEER. The CDR3 extends over 15 amino acids. Unmatched junction bases numbered 9, after V lost 1 base and J lost 8 bases. In DNA, the CDR3 is TGCGCCAGCAGCCAAGGCTCCAGGGGGCTAGGGGAAGCTTTCTTT. Translation: CASSQGSRGLGEAFF.